This paragraph covers one TCR beta chain sequence. Its antigen is not known. The CDR3 is made up of 14 amino acids. V lost 1 base and J lost 8, with 11 bases in between. CDR1 SGHTA and CDR2 FQGNSA come from the germline V gene. The repertoire was sequenced with immunoSEQ multiplex PCR; TCRdb's copy has only in-frame clones and lacks some. The sample yields around 1.5 million clones, 95% to 99% seen once. This specimen comes from a study of shared clonotypes between healthy human individuals. About the research overall: There were three CD4 naive, three CD4 memory, two CD8 naive and one CD8 memory plates per donor. Study results and limitations: The study's rarefaction showed incomplete sorted-subset sequencing despite large depth.

J is TRBJ2-2 and V is TRBV7-2; D not certain. Input material: naive CD4+ T cells sorted from blood. The subset was: CD45RA+ positively selected. This TCR came from a man aged 25 to 40 in good health. CDR3 bases: TGTGCCAGCAGCTTAGAGTCCCGATGGGGGGAGCTGTTTTTT. It specifies CASSLESRWGELFF.